This entry features one T cell receptor (beta chain) sequence. The data originate from a study of T cell responses to AZD1222 COVID-19 vaccine. Study overall: Pooled in the analysis were second doses at about 4 or about 12 weeks.

Trimming pared 4 bases from V and 6 bases from J, leaving 17 bases between. CDR3 length: 14 residues. Germline CDR1 and CDR2: SGDLS and YYNGEE. The table came from immunoSEQ multiplex PCR; TCRdb's copy has only in-frame clones and leaves some out. The sample has 140,000 to 150,000 clones; roughly 92% are singletons. The TCR sequence derives from an adult in good health. V and J are TRBV9 and TRBJ2-7, with D unresolved. Sequencing used peripheral blood, obtained on day 0 of AZD1222 vaccination. The CDR3 is CASSPTGPSAEQYF. CDR3 nucleotide sequence: TGTGCCAGCAGCCCGACTGGGCCATCGGCCGAGCAGTACTTC. Complete variable domain (other parts from reference TRBV9 and TRBJ2-7): DSGVTQTPKHLITATGQRVTLRCSPRSGDLSVYWYQQSLDQGLQFLIQYYNGEERAKGNILERFSAQQFPDLHSELNLSSLELGDSALYFCASSPTGPSAEQYFGPGTRLTVT.